This T cell receptor (beta chain) was identified during a study of T cell responses to AZD1222 COVID-19 vaccine. General study points: Receipt of two AZD1222 doses was followed by a rise in Spike-specific TCR breadth and depth. CD4 TCRs covered the whole spike, strongest at regions 160-218 and 743-854.

The CDR3 extends over 13 amino acids. Per the germline V gene, CDR1 is SGHAT and CDR2 is FQDESV (reference sequence). Trimming cost V 6 bases and J 1 base, with 9 bases left between them. A note on this clone: No antigen is known for it.

Repertoires were generated with immunoSEQ multiplex PCR, while TCRdb's copy carries only in-frame clones and drops some. The sample records 150,000 to 200,000 clones, roughly 90% being singletons. The analysis combined second doses at about 4 or about 12 weeks. The sample consisted of peripheral blood, taken 28 days after the second AZD1222 dose. This clonotype originated in an adult who received the AZD1222 COVID-19 vaccine. This chain joins TRBV11-1 and TRBJ2-5; D is unresolved. The CDR3 DNA follows: TGTGCCAGCAGTCCTTTGACCCAAGAGACCCAGTACTTC. As protein: CASSPLTQETQYF.